This entry features one T cell receptor beta chain sequence. Its antigen is not identified. The length of the CDR3 is 13 residues. Germline V gives CDR1 WNHNN, CDR2 SYGVQD (reference sequence). V gave up 5 bases and J gave up 6 bases, with 14 bases separating them. This entry comes from a study of shared clonotypes between healthy human individuals. Across the whole study: There were three CD4 naive, three CD4 memory, two CD8 naive and one CD8 memory plates per donor.

Sequenced by immunoSEQ multiplex PCR; TCRdb stores in-frame clones only, minus some. Here the sample spans 2,100,000 or so clones, approximately 94% being singletons. Points from the study as a whole: Clonotype sharing among donors likely depends on sequencing depth. Shared clonotypes across all four donors exceeded non-shared ones in generation probability. Larger estimated richness was generally recorded for naive subsets relative to memory subsets.

The chain combines TRBV10-1 with TRBJ2-7, with D perhaps matching TRBD1 or TRBD2 (5 bases each). The sequenced sample consisted of naive CD4+ T cells sorted from blood. Documented subset: CD45RA+ positively selected. The clonotype originates from a man between 18 and 29 years old in good health. CDR3 in amino acids: CASSPGTFAEQYF. The CDR3 region has the DNA TGCGCCAGCAGTCCCGGGACCTTCGCCGAGCAGTACTTC.